Listed below are T cell receptor beta chains from one sample, sequenced in a study of blood T cell repertoires in COVID-19. TCRdb keeps only in-frame clones here, not all; method: immunoSEQ multiplex PCR. The table has more than 250,000 clones, 83% seen once. Sequenced: peripheral blood. Receptors were obtained from a man aged 60-69 years who had recovered from COVID-19. The CDR3 runs from the conserved cysteine through the conserved F or W. Each record gives: J gene, V gene, clone size, CDR3 protein. Not every row has a clone size; where given, it reads once, few, many or a size class.

>TRBJ2-7|TRBV7-6|.
CASSFSDSSPYEQYF
>TRBJ2-1|TRBV3-1/TRBV3-2|.
CASSQDLRQGRGNEQFF
>TRBJ2-1|TRBV9|once
CASSVAAGGVGDEQFF
>TRBJ2-3|TRBV11-1|.
CASSPAERSTDTQYF
>TRBJ2-3|TRBV10-3|.
CAISDPGTSTDTQYF
>TRBJ1-2|TRBV7-2|.
CAVQTGTKGGYTF
>TRBJ2-1|TRBV5-8|.
CASSGLAGYNEQFF
>TRBJ2-3|TRBV9|.
CASSVGTGTDTQYF
>TRBJ1-1|TRBV6-5|few
CASFGQNTEAFF
>TRBJ1-5|TRBV30|few
CAWSGQGASNQPQHF
>TRBJ2-2|TRBV5-1|.
CASSLAGFTGELFF
>TRBJ1-1|TRBV7-9|.
CASAGADTEAFF
>TRBJ1-4|TRBV30|.
CAWSDIGQGAEKLFF
>TRBJ2-2|TRBV7-2|.
CASSLVSGRSTGELFF
>TRBJ2-7|TRBV5-5|few
CASSGQGDRSYEQYF
>TRBJ1-1|TRBV5-1|.
CASSLAGGDRATEAFF
>TRBJ1-5|TRBV6-5|.
CASSSRGELNQPQHF
>TRBJ1-1|TRBV18|.
CASSPQGLGTEAFF
>TRBJ2-7|TRBV19|few
CASSVTGTGNEQYF
>TRBJ1-1|TRBV6-5|.
CASMRNIGQGREAFF
>TRBJ2-3|TRBV5-6|.
CASSSGGGTYYTQYF
>TRBJ2-1|TRBV7-2|.
CASSFLGGGLYNEQFF
>TRBJ1-3|TRBV6-5|once
CASSLTGGRNTIYF
>TRBJ1-2|TRBV7-2|.
CASSLLLRPRGYGYTF
>TRBJ1-1|TRBV27|.
CASRRTGTGTEAFF
>TRBJ2-5|TRBV11-2|.
CASSLQGFGETQYF
>TRBJ2-5|TRBV11-2|.
CASSTRDRVTETQYF
>TRBJ1-2|TRBV6-1|once
CASSEGGPGGYGYTF
>TRBJ2-3|TRBV5-4|.
CASSLTDTQYF
>TRBJ2-7|TRBV28|few
CASQGVAGLQYF
>TRBJ2-5|TRBV25-1|.
CASSEPRGSGETQYF
>TRBJ1-6|TRBV6-6|.
CASSYREEDSPLHF
>TRBJ2-7|TRBV14|.
CASSQDLQAYEQYF
>TRBJ2-1|TRBV5-1|once
CASTLAPRTGFDEQFF
>TRBJ1-2|TRBV3-1/TRBV3-2|.
CASSQGQGDYYGYTF
>TRBJ2-7|TRBV7-2|once
CASSLLRGYEQYF
>TRBJ2-1|TRBV5-6|.
CASRRGSYNEQFF
>TRBJ1-1|TRBV7-8|.
CASSLAGGVAEAFF
>TRBJ1-5|TRBV6-1|once
CASSQDNSNQPQHF
>TRBJ1-1|TRBV4-1|.
CASSHLIGQGNTEAFF
>TRBJ2-1|TRBV5-4|.
CASSPGTSGRSYNEQFF
>TRBJ2-5|TRBV5-1|once
CASRESGLAGQETQYF
>TRBJ2-1|TRBV4-1|.
CASSQELWASGINEQFF